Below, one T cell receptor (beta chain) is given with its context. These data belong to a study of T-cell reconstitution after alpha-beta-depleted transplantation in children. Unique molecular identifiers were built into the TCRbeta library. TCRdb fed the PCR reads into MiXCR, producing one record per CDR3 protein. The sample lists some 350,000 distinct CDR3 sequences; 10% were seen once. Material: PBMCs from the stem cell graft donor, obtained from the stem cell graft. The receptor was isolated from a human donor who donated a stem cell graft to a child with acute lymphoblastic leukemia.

CDR3 DNA: TGTGCCAGCAGCCGAGCGGGAGACGTTTACGAGCAGTACTTC. This gives the protein CASSRAGDVYEQYF. This chain joins TRBV28 and TRBJ2-7, with 8 bases aligning to TRBD2. CDR1 and CDR2 from the germline V gene are MDHEN and SYDVKM. The CDR3 length is 14 residues. V gave up 6 bases and J gave up 4 bases; unmatched junction bases: 8.